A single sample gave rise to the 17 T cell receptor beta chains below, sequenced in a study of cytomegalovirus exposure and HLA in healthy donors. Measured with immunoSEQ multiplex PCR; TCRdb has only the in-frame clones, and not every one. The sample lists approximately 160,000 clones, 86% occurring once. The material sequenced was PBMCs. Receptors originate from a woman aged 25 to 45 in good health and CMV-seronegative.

The CDR3 is CASSRQSGGVASYGYTF. The DNA for the CDR3 is TGTGCCAGCAGCCGGCAAAGCGGGGGGGTTGCGTCCTATGGCTACACCTTC. This chain uses TRBV5-4 with TRBJ1-2; D perhaps matches TRBD1 (5 bases). Between the trimmed V and J ends, which lost 4 bases and 4 bases, there was a span of 23 bases. The CDR3 contains 17 residues. Germline V CDR1 and CDR2: SGHNT, YYREEE (reference sequence).

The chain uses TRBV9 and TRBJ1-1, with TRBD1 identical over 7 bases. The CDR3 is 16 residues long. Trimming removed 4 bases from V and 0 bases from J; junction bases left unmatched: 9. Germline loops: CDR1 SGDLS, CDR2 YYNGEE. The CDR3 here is CASSPRSGGLNTEAFF. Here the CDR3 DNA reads TGTGCCAGCAGCCCCAGGTCAGGGGGACTGAACACTGAAGCTTTCTTT.

The CDR3 is CASSQVLTNPRNTIYF. The DNA of the CDR3 is TGCGCCAGCAGCCAAGTTTTGACTAATCCCCGGAACACCATATATTTT. This chain links TRBV4-1 with TRBJ1-3, with D hard to call. From germline, CDR1 is MGHRA and CDR2 YSYEKL. V lost 1 base and J 7 bases, leaving 17 bases between the germline ends. The CDR3 covers 16 residues.

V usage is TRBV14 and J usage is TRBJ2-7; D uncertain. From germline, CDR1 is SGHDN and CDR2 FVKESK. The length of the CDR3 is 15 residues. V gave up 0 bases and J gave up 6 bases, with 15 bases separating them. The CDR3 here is CASSQDLGEVREQYF. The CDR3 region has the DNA TGTGCCAGCAGCCAAGATTTAGGAGAAGTACGCGAGCAGTACTTC.

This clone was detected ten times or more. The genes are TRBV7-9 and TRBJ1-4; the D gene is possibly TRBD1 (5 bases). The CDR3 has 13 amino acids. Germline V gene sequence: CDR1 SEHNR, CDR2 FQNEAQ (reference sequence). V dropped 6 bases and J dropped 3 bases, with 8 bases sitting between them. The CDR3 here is CASRRGSNEKLFF. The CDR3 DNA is TGTGCCAGCAGAAGGGGTTCTAATGAAAAACTGTTTTTT.

CDR3 DNA: TGCGCCAGCAGCTCCCGGGCCCCCCCCTCGGGACCCTACGAGCAGTACTTC. This gives the protein CASSSRAPPSGPYEQYF. The chain recombines TRBV4-1 with TRBJ2-7, with D perhaps assigned TRBD1 or TRBD2 (5 bases each). Trimming took off 5 bases at V and 2 bases at J, with 22 bases between the two ends. In germline, CDR1 is MGHRA, CDR2 YSYEKL. The length of the CDR3 is 17 residues.

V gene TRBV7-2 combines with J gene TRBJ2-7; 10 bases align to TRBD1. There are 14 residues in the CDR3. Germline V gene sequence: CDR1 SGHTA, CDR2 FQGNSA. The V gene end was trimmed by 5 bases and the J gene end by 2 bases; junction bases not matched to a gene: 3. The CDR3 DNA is TGTGCCAGCAGCCCCGGACAGGGGGCCTACGAGCAGTACTTC. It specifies CASSPGQGAYEQYF.

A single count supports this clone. CDR3 loop: CASSQGEYSNQPQHF. The DNA of the CDR3 is TGCGCCAGCAGCCAAGGGGAATATAGCAATCAGCCCCAGCATTTT. The chain has TRBV4-1 and TRBJ1-5; the D is unclear. Germline lookup yields CDR1 MGHRA and CDR2 YSYEKL. The CDR3 runs 15 residues. Trimming pared 1 base from V and 0 bases from J, leaving 7 bases between.

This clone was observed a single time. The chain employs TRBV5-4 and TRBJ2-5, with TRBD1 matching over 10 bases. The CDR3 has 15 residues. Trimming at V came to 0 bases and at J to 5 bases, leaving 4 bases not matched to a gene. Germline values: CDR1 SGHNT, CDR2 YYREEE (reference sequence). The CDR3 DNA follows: TGTGCCAGCAGCTTGGGGACAGGGGGGATGGAGACCCAGTACTTC. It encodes CASSLGTGGMETQYF.

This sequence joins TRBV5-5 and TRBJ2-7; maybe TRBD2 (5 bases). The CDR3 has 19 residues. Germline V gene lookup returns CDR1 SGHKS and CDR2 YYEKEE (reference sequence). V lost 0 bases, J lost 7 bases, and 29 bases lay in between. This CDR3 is CASSLAGSPIGDSNVEQYF. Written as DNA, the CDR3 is TGTGCCAGCAGCTTGGCCGGTTCCCCAATCGGGGATAGCAATGTGGAGCAGTACTTC.

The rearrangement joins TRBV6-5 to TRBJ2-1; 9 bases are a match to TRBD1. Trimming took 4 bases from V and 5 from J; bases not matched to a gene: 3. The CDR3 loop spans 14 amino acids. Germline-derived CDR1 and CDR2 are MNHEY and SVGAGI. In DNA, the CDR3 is TGTGCCAGCAGTTGGACAGGGGAAAACAATGAGCAGTTCTTC. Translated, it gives CASSWTGENNEQFF.

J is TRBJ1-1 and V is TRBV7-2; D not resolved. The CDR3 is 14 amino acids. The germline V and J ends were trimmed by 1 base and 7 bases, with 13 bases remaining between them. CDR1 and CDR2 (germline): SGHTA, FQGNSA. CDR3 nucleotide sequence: TGTGCCAGCAGCTTAGAAGAGGGAGTCGGTGAAGCTTTCTTT. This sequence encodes CASSLEEGVGEAFF.

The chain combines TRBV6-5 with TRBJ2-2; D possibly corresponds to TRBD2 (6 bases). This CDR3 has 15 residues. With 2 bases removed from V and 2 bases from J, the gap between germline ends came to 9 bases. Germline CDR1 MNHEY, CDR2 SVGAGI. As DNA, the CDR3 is TGTGCCAGCAGTTACATTAGCGGAAACACCGGGGAGCTGTTTTTT. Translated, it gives CASSYISGNTGELFF.

The CDR3 here is CASDSGVLVHNEQFF. The CDR3 DNA follows: TGTGCCAGCGATTCAGGGGTGTTGGTCCACAATGAGCAGTTCTTC. This chain joins TRBV2 and TRBJ2-1; D perhaps matches TRBD1 (6 bases). V gave up 8 bases and J gave up 5 bases, with 19 bases separating them. The germline V gene encodes CDR1 SNHLY and CDR2 FYNNEI. The CDR3 spans 15 residues. The full variable domain, its missing parts supplied by reference TRBV2 and TRBJ2-1, is EPEVTQTPSHQVTQMGQEVILRCVPISNHLYFYWYRQILGQKVEFLVSFYNNEISEKSEIFDDQFSVERPDGSNFTLKIRSTKLEDSAMYFCASDSGVLVHNEQFFGPGTRLTVL.

CDR3 protein: CASSIDSVRNIQYF. CDR3 in DNA: TGTGCCAGCAGTATAGACTCGGTGAGAAACATTCAGTACTTC. This chain joins TRBV27 and TRBJ2-4; D call uncertain. Between the trimmed V and J ends, which lost 5 bases and 6 bases, there was a span of 14 bases. The length of the CDR3 is 14 residues. Germline assignment: CDR1 MNHEY and CDR2 SMNVEV (reference sequence).

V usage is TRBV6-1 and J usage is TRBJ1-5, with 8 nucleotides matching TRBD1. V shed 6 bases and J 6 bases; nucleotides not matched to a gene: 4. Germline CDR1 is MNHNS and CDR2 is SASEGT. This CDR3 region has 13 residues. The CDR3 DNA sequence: TGTGCCAGCAGCGAACAGGGGGGTCAGCCCCAGCATTTT. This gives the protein CASSEQGGQPQHF.

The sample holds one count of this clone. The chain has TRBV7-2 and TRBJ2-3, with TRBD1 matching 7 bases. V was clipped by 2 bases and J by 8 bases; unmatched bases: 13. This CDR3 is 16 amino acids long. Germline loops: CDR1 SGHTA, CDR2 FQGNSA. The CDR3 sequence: CASSLRQGVRVSTQYF. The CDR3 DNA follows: TGTGCCAGCAGCTTAAGACAGGGAGTACGAGTGAGTACGCAGTATTTT.